This T cell receptor (beta chain) comes out of a study of cytomegalovirus exposure and HLA in healthy donors. Produced via immunoSEQ multiplex PCR; TCRdb's table is partial and in-frame only. The sample comprises under 150,000 clones, almost 85% of which are singletons, and approximately 1.5% rests with the top ten. The CDR3 is 12 residues long. V was trimmed by 11 bases and J by 4 bases, leaving 14 bases between them. Germline lookup yields CDR1 MNHNS and CDR2 SASEGT. Sequenced sample: PBMCs. The rearrangement uses TRBV6-1 and TRBJ1-2; D not certain. This receptor was identified in a woman in her 30s in good health and CMV-seronegative. The CDR3 sequence: CAYVGATYGYTF. CDR3 bases: TGTGCCTATGTCGGAGCAACCTATGGCTACACCTTC.